This TCR beta chain derives from a study of blood T cell repertoires in COVID-19. Study at large: Samples taken during acute and convalescent COVID-19 were collected in the United States, Italy and Spain. PBMCs, B-cell-depleted T cells, or T cells were the source of the cDNA or gDNA that made up the material.

A Seattle source enrolled patients during active infection and followed them longitudinally. TCRdb's table, derived via immunoSEQ multiplex PCR, lists solely in-frame clones and lacks some. Of around 60,000 clones in the sample, roughly 84% are singletons; the top ten hold more than 15%. This clonotype originated in a man aged 55 to 70 with COVID-19, enrolled during active disease. The sample taken for sequencing was peripheral blood.

The CDR3 reads CASSSPGQDLYEQYF. The CDR3, as DNA: TGTGCCAGCAGCAGTCCGGGACAGGATCTATACGAGCAGTACTTC. J is TRBJ2-7 and V is TRBV7-9; 8 nucleotides line up with TRBD1. V lost 5 bases to trimming and J lost 4 bases; unmatched junction nucleotides: 10. This CDR3 contains 15 residues. Germline V gene data show CDR1 as SEHNR and CDR2 as FQNEAQ (reference sequence).